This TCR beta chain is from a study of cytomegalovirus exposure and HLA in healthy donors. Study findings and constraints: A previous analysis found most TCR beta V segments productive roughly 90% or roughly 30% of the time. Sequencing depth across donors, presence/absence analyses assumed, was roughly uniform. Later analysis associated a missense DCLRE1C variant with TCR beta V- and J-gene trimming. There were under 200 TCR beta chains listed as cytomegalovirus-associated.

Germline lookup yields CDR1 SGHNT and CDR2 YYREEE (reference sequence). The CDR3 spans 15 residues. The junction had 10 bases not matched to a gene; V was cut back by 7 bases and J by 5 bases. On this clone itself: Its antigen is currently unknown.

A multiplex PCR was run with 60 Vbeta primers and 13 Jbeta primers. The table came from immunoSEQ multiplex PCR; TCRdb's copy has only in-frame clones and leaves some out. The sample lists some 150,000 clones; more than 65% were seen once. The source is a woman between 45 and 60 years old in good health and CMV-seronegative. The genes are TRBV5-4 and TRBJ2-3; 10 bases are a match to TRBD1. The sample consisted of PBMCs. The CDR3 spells CASQLRQGAEDTQYF. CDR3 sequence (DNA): TGTGCCAGCCAACTAAGACAGGGGGCGGAAGATACGCAGTATTTT.